Listed below are T cell receptor beta chains from one sample, sequenced in a study of cytomegalovirus exposure and HLA in healthy donors. TCRdb's table, derived via immunoSEQ multiplex PCR, lists solely in-frame clones and lacks some. The data contain 150,000 to 200,000 clones, around three quarters of them singletons. The sample comprised PBMCs. The receptor set was obtained from a woman aged 45-60 years in good health and CMV-seronegative. The CDR3 runs from the conserved cysteine through the conserved F or W. D genes are given only for firm matches. Part of the rows lack a size; the others show once, few, many or a class for expanded clones.

>-|TRBJ2-3|TRBV11-2|TRBD2
CASSARLAGGAVGDTQYF
TGTGCCAGCAGCGCTCGACTAGCGGGGGGAGCCGTCGGAGATACGCAGTATTTT
>-|TRBJ1-2|TRBV5-1|TRBD1
CASSRDRGMRIGGYTF
TGCGCCAGCAGCCGGGACAGGGGAATGAGAATCGGCGGCTACACCTTC
>-|TRBJ1-2|TRBV6-5|-
CASRPRQETGYGYTF
TGTGCCAGCAGGCCCAGACAGGAGACGGGCTATGGCTACACCTTC
>-|TRBJ2-1|TRBV4-1|-
CASSQDQGRGYNEQFF
TGCGCCAGCAGCCAAGATCAGGGGCGCGGGTACAATGAGCAGTTCTTC
>-|TRBJ2-3|TRBV9|TRBD2
CASSLRATSGGTDTQYF
TGTGCCAGCAGCCTCCGAGCCACTAGCGGGGGCACAGATACGCAGTATTTT
>-|TRBJ2-1|TRBV15|-
CATSNGRDYNEQFF
TGTGCCACCAGCAACGGACGGGACTACAATGAGCAGTTCTTC
>-|TRBJ1-1|TRBV7-8|TRBD1
CASSASGTAITEAFF
TGTGCCAGCAGCGCATCCGGGACAGCGATCACTGAAGCTTTCTTT
>-|TRBJ2-2|TRBV4-3|TRBD1
CASSRQGSQTSGELFF
TGCGCCAGCAGCCGACAGGGGTCCCAAACTAGCGGGGAGCTGTTTTTT
>-|TRBJ2-3|TRBV2|TRBD1
CASRGPRDRGLTPTDTQYF
TGTGCCAGCAGAGGGCCCCGGGACAGGGGTCTTACCCCCACAGATACGCAGTATTTT
>-|TRBJ1-2|TRBV30|-
CAWTVGPGYTF
TGTGCCTGGACTGTTGGGCCAGGCTACACCTTC
>-|TRBJ2-3|TRBV19|-
CASSRQATSTDTQYF
TGTGCCAGTAGCCGCCAGGCAACTAGCACAGATACGCAGTATTTT
>-|TRBJ1-2|TRBV7-2|-
CASSLPRTETYGYTF
TGTGCCAGCAGCTTACCCCGGACAGAAACTTATGGCTACACCTTC
>few|TRBJ2-1|TRBV7-2|TRBD2
CASSGSPGLAAQFF
TGTGCCAGCAGCGGGTCTCCGGGACTAGCGGCACAGTTCTTC
>-|TRBJ2-2|TRBV5-1|-
CASAAPGAQNTGELFF
TGCGCCAGCGCTGCGCCAGGGGCCCAGAACACCGGGGAGCTGTTTTTT
>-|TRBJ2-7|TRBV11-2|-
CASSLVPGYEQYF
TGTGCCAGCAGCTTAGTTCCGGGGTACGAGCAGTACTTC
>-|TRBJ1-1|TRBV19|TRBD1
CASSSGTGASEAFF
TGTGCCAGTAGTTCGGGGACAGGGGCAAGTGAAGCTTTCTTT
>-|TRBJ2-5|TRBV28|TRBD1
CASSPDRVVRTQYF
TGTGCCAGCAGCCCCGACAGGGTGGTTCGGACCCAGTACTTC
>once|TRBJ1-6|TRBV10-3|-
CAIGAMDSPLHF
TGTGCCATCGGGGCAATGGATTCACCCCTCCACTTT
>-|TRBJ2-3|TRBV28|TRBD1
CASRFTGQGGTDTQYF
TGTGCCAGCAGATTTACGGGACAGGGGGGCACAGATACGCAGTATTTT
>-|TRBJ1-1|TRBV7-9|-
CASSPPPRQLNTEAFF
TGTGCCAGCAGCCCACCCCCGCGACAGTTGAACACTGAAGCTTTCTTT
>-|TRBJ2-1|TRBV19|TRBD2
CASSIVFGTSFLF
TGTGCCAGTAGTATAGTTTTCGGGACTAGCTTTCTCTTC
>-|TRBJ2-1|TRBV30|TRBD2
CAWSGGRGAYEQFF
TGTGCCTGGAGTGGGGGGCGGGGGGCTTACGAGCAGTTCTTC
>-|TRBJ1-3|TRBV19|TRBD1
CASTADRGPGNTIYF
TGTGCCAGTACTGCGGACAGGGGGCCTGGAAACACCATATATTTT
>-|TRBJ2-1|TRBV19|-
CASSIRPGATNEQFF
TGTGCCAGTAGTATACGGCCAGGGGCTACCAATGAGCAGTTCTTC
>-|TRBJ1-6|TRBV4-3|-
CASSQGQAYNSPLHF
TGCGCCAGCAGCCAAGGACAGGCCTATAATTCACCCCTCCACTTT
>-|TRBJ1-1|TRBV7-9|TRBD1
CSSSFGTTGVEAFF
TGTTCCAGCAGCTTTGGGACGACAGGGGTTGAAGCTTTCTTT
>-|TRBJ2-7|TRBV6-6|TRBD1
CASSPMGQGANYEQYF
TGTGCCAGCTCCCCTATGGGACAGGGGGCGAACTACGAGCAGTACTTC
>-|TRBJ1-1|TRBV6-5|-
CASTPPPGRGTEAFF
TGTGCCAGCACCCCGCCGCCGGGTCGGGGCACTGAAGCTTTCTTT
>-|TRBJ2-2|TRBV4-2|-
CASSQDKDSHTGELFF
TGTGCCAGCAGCCAAGATAAGGACAGCCACACCGGGGAGCTGTTTTTT
>-|TRBJ2-1|TRBV2|TRBD2
CASETSGSVSYNEQFF
TGTGCCAGCGAGACTAGCGGGAGTGTCTCCTACAATGAGCAGTTCTTC
>few|TRBJ1-6|TRBV6-1|-
CASTQGASPLHF
TGTGCCAGCACCCAGGGCGCTTCACCCCTCCACTTT
>-|TRBJ2-7|TRBV7-2|TRBD1
CASSSPGQSYEQYF
TGTGCCAGCAGCTCCCCGGGACAGTCCTACGAGCAGTACTTC
>-|TRBJ1-6|TRBV25-1|-
CASSAQGNSPLHF
TGTGCCAGCAGTGCTCAGGGGAATTCACCCCTCCACTTT
>few|TRBJ1-6|TRBV27|-
CASRGTPVGTLHF
TGTGCCAGCAGGGGGACTCCAGTGGGAACCCTCCACTTT
>-|TRBJ1-5|TRBV7-8|-
CASRGTPDWRGTLNQPQHF
TGTGCCAGCAGGGGGACCCCTGATTGGCGGGGAACCTTAAATCAGCCCCAGCATTTT
>-|TRBJ1-2|TRBV5-1|TRBD1
CASSPPGTANYGYTF
TGCGCCAGCAGCCCCCCGGGGACAGCAAACTATGGCTACACCTTC
>-|TRBJ2-1|TRBV18|TRBD2
CASSRASGSSYNEQFF
TGTGCCAGCTCACGGGCTAGCGGGAGCTCCTACAATGAGCAGTTCTTC
>few|TRBJ1-1|TRBV28|-
CASSSTPRRGTEAFF
TGTGCCAGCAGTTCGACCCCGCGTCGAGGGACTGAAGCTTTCTTT
>-|TRBJ1-5|TRBV28|TRBD1
CASSLGQGRQPQHF
TGTGCCAGCAGCCTCGGACAGGGTAGACAGCCCCAGCATTTT
>once|TRBJ2-6|TRBV4-3|-
CASSQVGANVLTF
TGCGCCAGCAGCCAAGTAGGGGCCAACGTCCTGACTTTC
>once|TRBJ2-1|TRBV30|TRBD2
CAWSVGSGGGNEQFF
TGTGCCTGGAGTGTAGGTAGCGGGGGTGGGAATGAGCAGTTCTTC
>-|TRBJ2-7|TRBV28|TRBD1
CASSTGGRYEQYF
TGTGCCAGCAGCACAGGGGGCCGCTACGAGCAGTACTTC
>-|TRBJ1-6|TRBV19|-
CASRTGEDNSPLHF
TGTGCCAGTAGAACCGGGGAAGATAATTCACCCCTCCACTTT
>once|TRBJ2-5|TRBV6-5|-
CASSRVTGVKETQYF
TGTGCCAGCAGCCGGGTGACGGGGGTGAAAGAGACCCAGTACTTC
>-|TRBJ2-3|TRBV28|TRBD1
CASSLYGTGGTDTQYF
TGTGCCAGCAGTTTATACGGGACAGGGGGAACAGATACGCAGTATTTT
>-|TRBJ2-5|TRBV18|-
CASRSPMAETQYF
TGTGCCAGCAGAAGTCCCATGGCAGAGACCCAGTACTTC
>few|TRBJ2-1|TRBV28|TRBD2
CASSFPWGAGKINEQFF
TGTGCCAGCAGTTTCCCCTGGGGAGCGGGAAAGATCAATGAGCAGTTCTTC
>-|TRBJ1-3|TRBV5-6|-
CASSLAGPNTIYF
TGTGCCAGCAGCCTAGCAGGTCCAAACACCATATATTTT
>-|TRBJ2-2|TRBV4-2|-
CASSPPRGSVGTGELFF
TGTGCCAGCAGCCCTCCCCGGGGTAGCGTGGGGACCGGGGAGCTGTTTTTT
>-|TRBJ2-2|TRBV7-9|-
CASSSPAPITGELFF
TGTGCCAGCAGCTCTCCAGCGCCGATAACCGGGGAGCTGTTTTTT
>-|TRBJ1-2|TRBV6-5|TRBD1
CASCTGQGAYGYTF
TGTGCCAGCTGTACGGGACAGGGCGCCTATGGCTACACCTTC
>-|TRBJ1-1|TRBV7-9|-
CASSLDSEAFF
TGTGCCAGCAGCTTAGACAGTGAAGCTTTCTTT
>few|TRBJ1-2|TRBV5-1|-
CASSLTAGANYGYTF
TGCGCCAGCAGCTTGACGGCAGGGGCTAACTATGGCTACACCTTC